Below are 26 T cell receptor beta chains sequenced from a single sample in a study of human T cells and chemical hapten exposure. The library labeled individual cDNA molecules by adding unique molecular identifiers to them. TCRdb re-called the reads through MiXCR, storing one row per CDR3 protein. This sample has fewer than 150,000 distinct CDR3 sequences; more than 8.5% occur once, and the top ten carry over 1.1%. Blood, whole and unfractionated, served as the source for total RNA extraction. Sequenced material: whole blood. Every receptor here comes from a human donor in good health. Some clones in this sample may be carry-over from other donors' samples.

The chain joins TRBV5-1 to TRBJ2-3; D gene uncertain. CDR1 and CDR2 from the germline V gene are SGHRS and YFSETQ. The V end lost 4 bases, the J end lost 5 bases, and 11 bases lay between the germline ends. The CDR3 is 13 amino acids. CDR3 bases: TGCGCCAGCAGCCATGACCTAGTAGATACGCAGTATTTT. Translating gives CASSHDLVDTQYF. The full variable domain, completed using reference TRBV5-1 and TRBJ2-3, is KAGVTQTPRYLIKTRGQQVTLSCSPISGHRSVSWYQQTPGQGLQFLFEYFSETQRNKGNFPGRFSGRQFSNSRSEMNVSTLELGDSALYLCASSHDLVDTQYFGPGTRLTVL.

This clonotype has a count of ten or more. This chain joins TRBV2 and TRBJ1-1; no firm D call. Germline V CDR1 and CDR2: SNHLY, FYNNEI. Trimming cost V 2 bases and J 7 bases, with 11 bases left between them. The CDR3 has 13 residues. CDR3 amino acids: CASSESGGYEAFF. The CDR3 DNA follows: TGTGCCAGCAGTGAAAGTGGCGGATATGAAGCTTTCTTT.

J is TRBJ2-1 and V is TRBV15; no reliable D call. The CDR3 covers 16 residues. Trimming took 1 base from V and 0 from J, leaving 10 bases between them. CDR1 LNHNV and CDR2 YYDKDF come from the germline V gene (reference sequence). CDR3 sequence reads: CATSRAAGLSYNEQFF. CDR3 in DNA: TGTGCCACCAGCAGAGCGGCAGGCCTCTCCTACAATGAGCAGTTCTTC.

This clonotype was seen ten or more times. This chain connects TRBV5-6 to TRBJ2-1, with D perhaps matching TRBD1 (6 bases). There are 13 residues in the CDR3. Trimming pared 7 bases from V and 7 bases from J, leaving 15 bases between. Germline values: CDR1 SGHDT, CDR2 YYEEEE. DNA for the CDR3: TGTGCCAGCGGGCACAGGGATCGGAATGAGCAGTTCTTC. Encoded protein: CASGHRDRNEQFF.

This clonotype was detected many times. V and J are TRBV5-6 and TRBJ1-3; the D is unclear. V lost 1 base to trimming and J lost 4 bases, with 15 bases between them. CDR1 and CDR2 (germline): SGHDT, YYEEEE. The CDR3 covers 16 residues. CDR3 sequence reads: CASSLSRQTRGNTIYF. CDR3 DNA sequence: TGTGCCAGCAGCTTGAGCCGGCAGACGAGGGGAAACACCATATATTTT.

The V gene is TRBV7-4, the J gene TRBJ2-3; 13 nucleotides agree with TRBD2. The V segment lost 3 bases and the J segment 2 bases; nucleotides outside the gene matches: 11. CDR3 length: 19 amino acids. From germline, CDR1 is SGHVT and CDR2 SQSDAQ. CDR3 nucleotide sequence: TGTGCCAGCAGCTTTCGACTAGCGGGGGGTATGAAATACACAGATACGCAGTATTTT. Residues: CASSFRLAGGMKYTDTQYF.

This clonotype has a handful of counts. The V call is TRBV21-1, the J call TRBJ2-3; TRBD1 was called by the table and not checked on the DNA. TRBV21-1 is a recognized pseudogene. The CDR3 has 23 residues. The DNA of the CDR3 is TGTGCCAGCAGCAAATGGACCTTTTCGGGACAGGGGATTCGTCCCTCAACTACAGATACGCAGTATTTT. It encodes CASSKWTFSGQGIRPSTTDTQYF.

The rearrangement links TRBV19 to TRBJ2-2; 9 bases agree with TRBD1. The CDR3 runs 14 residues. V was pared by 8 bases and J by 5 bases, with 6 bases of the junction left unmatched. CDR1 LNHDA and CDR2 SQIVND come from the germline V gene (reference sequence). Here the CDR3 reads CASQTGTGTGELFF. The CDR3 DNA is TGTGCCAGTCAAACCGGGACAGGGACCGGGGAGCTGTTTTTT. Based on the CDR3 plus reference TRBV19 and TRBJ2-2, the full variable domain is DGGITQSPKYLFRKEGQNVTLSCEQNLNHDAMYWYRQDPGQGLRLIYYSQIVNDFQKGDIAEGYSVSREKKESFPLTVTSAQKNPTAFYLCASQTGTGTGELFFGEGSRLTVL.

To note about this clonotype: A single base separates this from a much larger clone, so it may be a read error. V gene TRBV6-4 combines with J gene TRBJ2-3, with 9 bases fitting TRBD2. This CDR3 is 14 amino acids long. Per germline, CDR1 MRHNA and CDR2 SNTAGT. The trim removed 5 bases at V and 1 base at J, leaving 1 base unmatched. The CDR3 spells CASSKRGGTDTQYF. Here the CDR3 DNA reads TGTGCCAGCAGTAAGCGGGGGGGCACAGATACGCAGTATTTT.

The CDR3 DNA follows: TGTGCCATCCGGGGACCCAATGAGCAGTTCTTC. Its translation is CAIRGPNEQFF. V is TRBV6-2 or TRBV6-3 and J is TRBJ2-1; D tentatively reads TRBD1 or TRBD2 (5 bases each). With 10 bases removed from V and 6 bases from J, the gap between germline ends came to 10 bases. CDR3 length equals 11 residues. Germline V lookup: CDR1 MNHEY, CDR2 SVGEGT.

This clonotype was seen at least ten times. The genes are TRBV3-1 and TRBJ1-6, with D possibly TRBD1 on 5 matching bases. Trimming pared 1 base from V and 7 bases from J, leaving 11 bases between. In germline, CDR1 is LGHDT, CDR2 YNNKEL (reference sequence). The CDR3 runs to 15 residues. For the CDR3, the DNA is TGTGCCAGCAGCCAAGGTAGAGGGGAGAATTCACCCCTCCACTTT. It yields the protein CASSQGRGENSPLHF.

On this clonotype: The junction differs from germline at one of its ends, possibly a read error. The V gene is TRBV7-2, the J gene TRBJ1-1; D is unclear. This CDR3 comprises 14 residues. Germline values: CDR1 SGHTA, CDR2 FQGNSA. CDR3 region: CVSSSQAGNTEAFF. CDR3 DNA: TGTGTCAGCAGCTCGCAGGCCGGGAACACTGAAGCTTTCTTT. Filled out from reference TRBV7-2 and TRBJ1-1, the complete variable domain reads GAGVSQSPSNKVTEKGKDVELRCDPISGHTALYWYRQSLGQGLEFLIYFQGNSAPDKSGLPSDRFSAERTGGSVSTLTIQRTQQEDSAVYLCVSSSQAGNTEAFFGQGTRLTVV.

The rearrangement joins TRBV14 to TRBJ2-1; no definite D call. With 5 bases removed from V and 3 bases from J, the gap between germline ends came to 14 bases. There are 15 residues in the CDR3. CDR1 is SGHDN, CDR2 FVKESK, per germline. The CDR3 is CASSYEVTYYNEQFF. The CDR3 DNA is TGTGCCAGCAGCTACGAGGTGACCTACTACAATGAGCAGTTCTTC. Full variable domain (remainder filled in from reference TRBV14 and TRBJ2-1): EAGVTQFPSHSVIEKGQTVTLRCDPISGHDNLYWYRRVMGKEIKFLLHFVKESKQDESGMPNNRFLAERTGGTYSTLKVQPAELEDSGVYFCASSYEVTYYNEQFFGPGTRLTVL.

The chain recombines TRBV7-7 with TRBJ2-5; D gene unclear. Trimming took off 3 bases at V and 1 base at J, with 6 bases between the two ends. The CDR3 is 13 amino acids. Germline loops: CDR1 SSHAT, CDR2 FNYEAQ (reference sequence). This CDR3 reads CASSLATQETQYF. CDR3 nucleotide sequence: TGTGCCAGCAGCTTGGCTACCCAAGAGACCCAGTACTTC.

V usage is TRBV2 and J usage is TRBJ1-4; 8 bases line up with TRBD1. The CDR3 is 14 residues long. Germline V CDR1 and CDR2: SNHLY, FYNNEI. V gave up 5 bases and J gave up 5 bases; unmatched junction bases: 4. CDR3 loop: CASSSQGVNEKLFF. In nucleotides, the CDR3 is TGTGCCAGCAGTTCACAGGGGGTGAATGAAAAACTGTTTTTT.

The gene calls are TRBV6-2 or TRBV6-3 and TRBJ2-7, with D perhaps TRBD1 (6 bases). Per germline, CDR1 MNHEY and CDR2 SVGEGT. The CDR3 is 13 residues long. The V and J ends lost 4 bases and 0 bases respectively, with 7 bases between them. The CDR3 DNA is TGTGCCAGCAGTTCGACAGGCTCCTACGAGCAGTACTTC. Its translation is CASSSTGSYEQYF.

This clonotype was seen a few times. The chain combines TRBV7-9 with TRBJ2-3, with TRBD1 identical over 10 bases. V gave up 5 bases and J gave up 2 bases; unmatched junction bases: 4. This CDR3 comprises 15 residues. In germline, CDR1 is SEHNR, CDR2 FQNEAQ (reference sequence). The CDR3 here is CASSRQGADTDTQYF. For the CDR3, the DNA is TGTGCCAGCAGCAGACAGGGGGCTGACACAGATACGCAGTATTTT.

There are many counts of this clonotype. This sequence joins TRBV30 and TRBJ1-5, with D unclear. This CDR3 spans 15 amino acids. CDR1 and CDR2 (germline): GTSNPN, SVGIG (reference sequence). The V and J ends lost 3 bases and 2 bases respectively, with 14 bases between them. CDR3: CAWRPEGFGNQPQHF. The CDR3 DNA sequence: TGTGCCTGGAGGCCCGAGGGCTTTGGCAATCAGCCCCAGCATTTT.

A remark on this clonotype: One end of the junction is discordant with germline, which a read error may explain. The chain uses TRBV27 and TRBJ2-3, with 12 bases aligning to TRBD2. Germline V gives CDR1 MNHEY, CDR2 SMNVEV (reference sequence). The CDR3 spans 15 residues. CDR3 sequence (DNA): TGTACCAGCAGTTATCTAGCGGGAGGGACAGATACGCAGTATTTT. Protein sequence: CTSSYLAGGTDTQYF.

This clonotype appeared many times. The V gene is TRBV5-1, the J gene TRBJ1-1; the D gene is possibly TRBD1 (5 bases). The V end was cut by 5 bases, the J end by 1 base, with 9 bases between. In germline, CDR1 is SGHRS, CDR2 YFSETQ. This CDR3 comprises 13 residues. The CDR3 loop reads CASRPDRNTEAFF. Written as DNA, the CDR3 is TGCGCCAGCAGACCAGACAGGAACACTGAAGCTTTCTTT.

This clonotype was picked up a small number of times. The chain is built from TRBV10-1 and TRBJ2-1; possible D gene TRBD1, 6 bases. V lost 0 bases and J 8 bases, leaving 14 bases between the germline ends. Germline loops: CDR1 WNHNN, CDR2 SYGVQD (reference sequence). The CDR3 totals 15 residues. The CDR3 DNA sequence: TGCGCCAGCAGTGAGTCGACTCCCACAGGGCATGAGCAGTTCTTC. Residues: CASSESTPTGHEQFF.

In this sample, this clonotype turned up a few times. The chain is built from TRBV29-1 and TRBJ2-1, with D unclear. The CDR3 contains 13 residues. V lost 4 bases and J 0 bases, leaving 7 bases between the germline ends. Germline V lookup: CDR1 SQVTM, CDR2 ANQGSEA. The CDR3 coding sequence is TGCAGCGTTGGAGAGAGCTCCTACAATGAGCAGTTCTTC. It is translated as CSVGESSYNEQFF.

This clonotype was picked up many times. The rearrangement uses TRBV12-3 or TRBV12-4 and TRBJ2-7; D possibly corresponds to TRBD2 (6 bases). The CDR3 covers 15 residues. Trimming pared 5 bases from V and 7 bases from J, leaving 21 bases between. The CDR3 coding sequence is TGTGCCAGCAGTCGTTTTAGCGGACACATACGGGAGCAGTACTTC. Translating it yields CASSRFSGHIREQYF.

This clonotype was detected many times. The chain recombines TRBV6-1 with TRBJ2-7, with D tentatively TRBD2 (5 bases). Trimming left V 6 bases short and J 3 bases short, with 15 bases between. The CDR3 loop spans 14 amino acids. Germline lookup yields CDR1 MNHNS and CDR2 SASEGT. The CDR3 bases are TGTGCCAGCAGGACGAGAATGGGAGTCTACGAGCAGTACTTC. This gives the protein CASRTRMGVYEQYF.

This clonotype was observed a few times. The rearrangement joins TRBV20-1 to TRBJ2-3; D is possibly TRBD1 (5 bases). Germline V CDR1 and CDR2: DFQATT, SNEGSKA (reference sequence). This CDR3 has 15 amino acids. Trimming left V 5 bases short and J 1 base short, with 16 bases between. The CDR3 loop is CSAGDSRIGTDTQYF. The CDR3, as DNA: TGCAGTGCTGGCGACAGTCGAATTGGCACAGATACGCAGTATTTT.

CDR3 sequence reads: CASSKDYGYTF. Written as DNA, the CDR3 is TGCGCCAGCAGCAAGGACTATGGCTACACCTTC. The rearrangement uses TRBV5-1 and TRBJ1-2; D ambiguous. CDR3 length: 11 residues. V was clipped by 4 bases and J by 3 bases, with 4 bases between them. Germline CDR1 and CDR2: SGHRS and YFSETQ.